The 13 T cell receptor beta chains presented below share a single source sample, sequenced in a study of T cells after yellow fever vaccination. TCRdb reanalysed the 5' RACE reads using MiXCR and keeps one entry per CDR3 protein. This sample has about 73,000 distinct CDR3 sequences, with around 7.7% found just once. The specimen comprised CD8+ T cells sorted from PBMCs, sampled on the day of the yellow fever booster vaccination. These receptors were obtained from a man aged 25 to 40 who received the YFV17D yellow fever vaccine.

This clonotype was observed many times. The CDR3 loop reads CASSSVDPFGTGNFYEQYF. In DNA, the CDR3 is TGTGCCAGCAGCTCCGTAGATCCGTTTGGTACAGGGAATTTCTACGAGCAGTACTTC. V and J are TRBV11-1 and TRBJ2-7; D is possibly TRBD1 (6 bases). The CDR3 spans 19 residues. V was clipped by 4 bases and J by 3 bases, with 28 bases between them. Germline assignment: CDR1 SGHAT and CDR2 FQDESV (reference sequence).

This clonotype was recorded a few times. The rearrangement links TRBV27 to TRBJ2-2; TRBD2 matches 9 bases. The V gene's germline CDR1 is MNHEY and CDR2 SMNVEV (reference sequence). CDR3 length equals 16 residues. J was trimmed by 4 bases and V by 5 bases; bases with no gene match: 8. The CDR3 coding sequence is TGTGCCAGCAGTCCCTATAGCGGGAGACGCACCGGGGAGCTGTTTTTT. Translating gives CASSPYSGRRTGELFF.

A word on this clonotype: A much larger clone lies a single base off, so this may be a read error. This chain uses TRBV24-1 with TRBJ2-2; a possible D gene is TRBD2 (6 bases). The CDR3 runs 14 residues. V was clipped by 4 bases and J by 10 bases, with 15 bases between them. Per germline, CDR1 KGHDR and CDR2 SFDVKD. The CDR3 DNA reads as TGTGCCACCAGTGACCCGGGGGAATCCGAGGAGCTGTTTTTT. Protein: CATSDPGESEELFF.

This chain links TRBV11-2 with TRBJ2-1; D tentatively reads TRBD1 or TRBD2 (5 bases each). The CDR3 is 14 amino acids. The germline V gene encodes CDR1 SGHAT and CDR2 FQNNGV. V lost 4 bases and J lost 7, with 14 bases in between. CDR3 sequence: CASSSGAGVNEQFF. In DNA form, the CDR3 reads TGTGCCAGCAGCTCCGGGGCGGGTGTGAATGAGCAGTTCTTC.

The rearrangement joins TRBV29-1 to TRBJ2-3; TRBD2 is a possible D gene (6 bases). Germline-derived CDR1 and CDR2 are SQVTM and ANQGSEA. Deletions cut 3 bases from V and 8 bases from J, with 12 bases between. This CDR3 region has 12 residues. The CDR3 loop reads CSVDWGEATQYF. The CDR3 DNA reads TGCAGCGTTGATTGGGGGGAGGCTACGCAGTATTTT.

The rearrangement links TRBV20-1 to TRBJ2-3; maybe TRBD2 (6 bases). The CDR3 sequence is 16 residues long. V was trimmed by 6 bases and J by 2 bases, leaving 21 bases between them. Germline assignment: CDR1 DFQATT and CDR2 SNEGSKA (reference sequence). The DNA for the CDR3 is TGCAGTGCGGCTGACGTCCGGGACTCCCTCACAGATACGCAGTATTTT. It yields the protein CSAADVRDSLTDTQYF.

This chain links TRBV7-8 with TRBJ2-1; D perhaps matches TRBD1 (5 bases). V was trimmed by 4 bases and J by 1 base, leaving 17 bases between them. This CDR3 has 17 amino acids. CDR1 and CDR2 (germline): SGHVS, FQNEAQ. CDR3 in DNA: TGTGCCAGCAGCTCTCGACCCATCGACAGTTCCTACAATGAGCAGTTCTTC. Translating gives CASSSRPIDSSYNEQFF.

This clonotype was seen ten or more times. The V and J genes are TRBV20-1 and TRBJ2-7; D may be TRBD2 (7 bases). The CDR3 is made up of 14 amino acids. The V end was cut by 4 bases, the J end by 2 bases, with 15 bases between. CDR1 and CDR2 from the germline V gene are DFQATT and SNEGSKA (reference sequence). The DNA of the CDR3 is TGCAGTGCTACGAAGCGGGACAATGCCTACGAGCAGTACTTC. Translating gives CSATKRDNAYEQYF.

The chain links TRBV11-2 to TRBJ2-3; D not resolved. The germline V and J ends were trimmed by 5 bases and 1 base, with 25 bases remaining between them. Germline loops: CDR1 SGHAT, CDR2 FQNNGV. This CDR3 is built from 19 residues. For the CDR3, the DNA is TGTGCCAGCAGCACCACCTCGTTGATCCGTAGCTATGGCACAGATACGCAGTATTTT. Protein: CASSTTSLIRSYGTDTQYF.

This clonotype turned up a few times. The V call is TRBV4-1, the J call TRBJ2-3; 8 nucleotides match TRBD2. Trimming took 2 bases from V and 2 from J; bases not matched to a gene: 15. The CDR3 covers 19 residues. CDR1 and CDR2 from the germline V gene are MGHRA and YSYEKL. CDR3 DNA: TGCGCCAGCAGCCAACTATCCCAAGCCGGTAGCGGGAACACAGATACGCAGTATTTT. It translates to CASSQLSQAGSGNTDTQYF.

The chain recombines TRBV11-2 with TRBJ1-4; D is undetermined. CDR1 and CDR2 (germline): SGHAT, FQNNGV. The germline V and J ends were trimmed by 0 bases and 0 bases, with 11 bases remaining between them. This CDR3 spans 17 amino acids. Here the CDR3 DNA reads TGTGCCAGCAGCTTAGATTTCCCGGAGTCAACTAATGAAAAACTGTTTTTT. Translating gives CASSLDFPESTNEKLFF.

The chain carries TRBV12-3 or TRBV12-4 and TRBJ2-1; 10 bases are a match to TRBD2. CDR3 length: 16 residues. V lost 5 bases and J lost 7; bases outside the gene matches: 11. This CDR3 reads CASSRASGRADNEQFF. The CDR3 nucleotides read TGTGCCAGCAGTAGGGCCAGCGGGAGGGCCGATAATGAGCAGTTCTTC.

The chain joins TRBV10-3 to TRBJ2-1; D gene unclear. V lost 10 bases to trimming and J lost 8 bases, with 15 bases between them. The V gene's germline CDR1 is ENHRY and CDR2 SYGVKD. This CDR3 contains 12 residues. This chain's CDR3 is CATTASLYEQFF. CDR3 sequence (DNA): TGTGCCACCACGGCGAGTTTGTATGAGCAGTTCTTC.